This paragraph covers one T cell receptor beta chain sequence. Its cognate antigen has yet to be identified. No much larger clonotype is one base removed from it; base qualities were not supplied. The sample belongs to a study of blood T cell repertoires in COVID-19 (dated by TCRdb to 2020 to 2021). Regarding the complete study: Samples from collaborators originated in the United States, Italy and Spain and spanned both the acute and convalescent phases of COVID-19. The samples were drawn from two sources: the first 160 participants of the ongoing ImmuneRACE study, and some 1,300 subjects contributed by 6 global collaborators. Nearly every sample came with metadata listing a de-identified subject ID, COVID-19 status, age in years and sex. Deeply sampled blood TCRbeta repertoires from subjects exposed to, actively infected with, or recovered from COVID-19 were included in the dataset. The repertoires were released in a freely available public database meant as a resource for research on the immune response to SARS-CoV-2. Where available, HLA class I and class II types were taken from metadata supplied by the sample provider and were not determined by assay-based typing. The material from the prospective study consisted of cDNA or gDNA derived from T cells, B-cell-depleted T cells, or PBMCs.

The immunoSEQ Assay, a bias-controlled multiplex PCR, was used to amplify TCRbeta CDR3 regions from genomic DNA. The source study handled its data this way. The number of nucleated cells in each sample was estimated from the amplification of reference gene primers within the assay. Sequence reads were collapsed and filtered to measure the absolute abundance of every unique TCRbeta CDR3 rearrangement. For each sample, productive Simpson clonality was calculated as the square root of Simpson's diversity index across productive rearrangements. TCRdb obtained this table from immuneACCESS and retained in-frame rearrangements with V and J assigned. These tables miss some clones; where compared with another copy, unresolved V genes account for less than half of the shortfall, and the remainder is unexplained. D and trimming were read from the DNA, whereas the V and J calls and clone size are those reported in that table. The sample includes roughly 280,000 clones, with around four fifths observed a single time. The ten largest make up roughly 4.6% of the sample.

The investigation overall reported the following: Clinical and demographic metadata were provided uncurated, with the amount varying by source and participant.

In the germline V gene, CDR1 corresponds to MNHEY and CDR2 to SVGAGI. The CDR3 goes from the cysteine to the phenylalanine over 15 residues. Only the CDR3 portion is preserved as DNA: 45 bases, with reading frame beginning at the first base. Cut back by 5 bases and 2 bases, the V and J ends lie 14 bases apart. A second Seattle source provided samples from volunteer blood donors who had recovered from COVID-19. Whole blood was collected in K2EDTA tubes by collaborating institutions according to the institutions' own protocols. For TCRbeta analysis, collaborator samples were shipped as frozen whole blood, as isolated PBMCs, or as DNA extracted from either sample type.

Sequenced: peripheral blood. This receptor was identified in a man in his 60s who had recovered from COVID-19. The chain employs TRBV6-5 and TRBJ2-3; the D gene is perhaps TRBD2, from 6 matching bases. The sequenced DNA: TGTGCCAGCAGTCGCGGCGGGGAGTCCACAGATACGCAGTATTTT. The encoded protein is CASSRGGESTDTQYF.